This T cell receptor (beta chain) was identified during a study of neoadjuvant nivolumab and ipilimumab in lung cancer. Study at large: Patients got nivolumab 3 mg/kg on days 1, 15 and 29; combination added ipilimumab 1 mg/kg day 1.

This clone is judged medium-sized (0.01 to 0.1%). What it binds is not known. General study results and limits: Higher pretherapy blood TCR richness went with higher resected-tumor richness. Compared with tumor-adjacent uninvolved lung, resected tumors showed greater richness and clonality.

Clones were sequenced by immunoSEQ multiplex PCR, and TCRdb holds only the in-frame ones, with some missing. The sample records roughly 32,000 clones, roughly 90% being singletons. Germline CDR1 reads SGHNT; CDR2 reads YYREEE (reference sequence). Germline trimming cut 3 bases from V and 8 bases from J; bases unmatched to any gene: 4. CDR3 length: 12 amino acids. Sequencing was performed on peripheral blood, taken after neoadjuvant nivolumab, alone or with ipilimumab, at or shortly before surgery. The chain combines TRBV5-4 with TRBJ1-1; the match to TRBD1 covers 7 bases. The receptor's source is an adult with non-small cell lung cancer. Here the CDR3 DNA reads TGTGCCAGCAGCTCGGACAGGCAAGAAGCTTTCTTT. Amino acids: CASSSDRQEAFF.